This TCR beta chain was captured by sequencing in a study of siplizumab effects on memory and regulatory T cells. The CDR3 contains 15 residues. The germline gives CDR1 SGHAT, CDR2 FQNNGV. The J segment lost 9 bases and the V segment lost 0 bases, leaving 8 bases of the junction unmatched. Method: immunoSEQ multiplex PCR; TCRdb's copy keeps in-frame clones and lacks some. The sample records over 85,000 clones, about 93% being singletons. The sample taken for sequencing was CD4+ T cells sorted from blood. This receptor was identified in a human donor in good health. The chain carries TRBV11-2 and TRBJ2-3; 8 bases fit TRBD1. CDR3 loop: CASSLDGQGGSTQYF. CDR3 DNA sequence: TGTGCCAGCAGCTTAGATGGACAGGGTGGTTCCACGCAGTATTTT.